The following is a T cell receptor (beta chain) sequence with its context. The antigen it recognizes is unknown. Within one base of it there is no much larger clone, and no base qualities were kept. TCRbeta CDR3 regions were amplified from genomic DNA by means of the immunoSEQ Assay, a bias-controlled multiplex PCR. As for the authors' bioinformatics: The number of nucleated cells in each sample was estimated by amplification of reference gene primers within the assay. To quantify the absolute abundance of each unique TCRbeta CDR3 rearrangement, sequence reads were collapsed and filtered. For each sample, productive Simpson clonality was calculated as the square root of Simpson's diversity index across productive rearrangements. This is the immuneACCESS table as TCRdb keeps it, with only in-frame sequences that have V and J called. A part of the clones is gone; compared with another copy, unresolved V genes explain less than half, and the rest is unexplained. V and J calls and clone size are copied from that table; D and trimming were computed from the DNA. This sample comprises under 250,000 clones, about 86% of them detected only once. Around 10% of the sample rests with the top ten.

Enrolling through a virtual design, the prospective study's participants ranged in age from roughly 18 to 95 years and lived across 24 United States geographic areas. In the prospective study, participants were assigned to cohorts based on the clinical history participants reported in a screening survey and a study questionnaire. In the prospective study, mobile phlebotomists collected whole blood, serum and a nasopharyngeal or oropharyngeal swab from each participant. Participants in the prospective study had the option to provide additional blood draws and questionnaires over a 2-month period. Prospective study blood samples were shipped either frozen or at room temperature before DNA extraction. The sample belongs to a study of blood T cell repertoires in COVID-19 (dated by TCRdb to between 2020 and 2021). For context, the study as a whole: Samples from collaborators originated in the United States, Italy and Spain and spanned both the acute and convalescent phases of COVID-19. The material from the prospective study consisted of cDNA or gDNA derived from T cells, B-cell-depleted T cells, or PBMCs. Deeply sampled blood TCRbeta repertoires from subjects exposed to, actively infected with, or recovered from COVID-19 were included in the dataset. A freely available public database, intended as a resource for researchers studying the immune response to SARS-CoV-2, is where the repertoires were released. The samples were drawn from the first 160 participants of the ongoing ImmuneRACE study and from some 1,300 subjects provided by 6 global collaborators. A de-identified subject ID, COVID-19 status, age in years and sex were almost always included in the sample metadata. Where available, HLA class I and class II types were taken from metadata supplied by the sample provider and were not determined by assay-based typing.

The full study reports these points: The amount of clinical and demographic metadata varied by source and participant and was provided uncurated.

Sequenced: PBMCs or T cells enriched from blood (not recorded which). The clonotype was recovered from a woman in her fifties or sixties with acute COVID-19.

The sequence in DNA is TGTGCCAGTAAGGCAGGCCTCCACACCGGGGAGCTGTTTTTT. Its amino acids are CASKAGLHTGELFF. Recombination linked TRBV19 to TRBJ2-2, with the identity of the D gene unclear. Per the germline V gene (reference sequence), LNHDA is the CDR1 and SQIVND is the CDR2. From cysteine to phenylalanine, the CDR3 is 14 amino acids long. Of all the DNA, just the CDR3 is kept, 42 bases in frame from base 1. V and J are truncated by 7 bases and 3 bases respectively, leaving an intervening sequence of 12 bases. Outside the CDR3, residues come from the reference TRBV19 and TRBJ2-2 proteins, so the full variable domain is: DGGITQSPKYLFRKEGQNVTLSCEQNLNHDAMYWYRQDPGQGLRLIYYSQIVNDFQKGDIAEGYSVSREKKESFPLTVTSAQKNPTAFYLCASKAGLHTGELFFGEGSRLTVL.